The T cell receptor beta chain under discussion was sequenced for a study of regulatory T cells in long-lasting Graves disease. The CDR3 totals 14 residues. Germline V gene sequence: CDR1 GTSNPN, CDR2 SVGIG (reference sequence). Trimming removed 5 bases at V and 8 bases at J, with 19 bases between. Investigators prepared the TCR beta libraries by applying iRepertoire HTBI primers and Arm-PCR of CDR3 regions. Methods used by the authors: Identified across the samples were fewer than 70 TRBV segments and 13 to 15 TRBJ segments. TCRdb independently ran MiXCR on the multiplex PCR reads; one entry per CDR3 protein. These V and J calls are TCRdb output, not the study's own analysis. Here the sample spans 400,000 to 500,000 distinct CDR3 sequences, 14% being singletons. Time point here: newly diagnosed GD, antithyroid drugs for less than 3 months. With RNA extracted from PBMCs as input, the TCR library was made.

A further study also used this sample, focusing on T cells in Graves' hyperthyroidism and ophthalmopathy.

The V call is TRBV30, the J call TRBJ2-1, with TRBD2 as a possible D gene (7 bases). Sequenced material: peripheral blood mononuclear cells (PBMCs), taken at new diagnosis, from a patient treated with antithyroid drugs. This TCR was sampled from a woman in her 50s with Graves disease. DNA of the CDR3: TGTGCCTGGGCCTCAGGTGGGGGGGCCGATGAGCAGTTCTTC. This codes for CAWASGGGADEQFF.